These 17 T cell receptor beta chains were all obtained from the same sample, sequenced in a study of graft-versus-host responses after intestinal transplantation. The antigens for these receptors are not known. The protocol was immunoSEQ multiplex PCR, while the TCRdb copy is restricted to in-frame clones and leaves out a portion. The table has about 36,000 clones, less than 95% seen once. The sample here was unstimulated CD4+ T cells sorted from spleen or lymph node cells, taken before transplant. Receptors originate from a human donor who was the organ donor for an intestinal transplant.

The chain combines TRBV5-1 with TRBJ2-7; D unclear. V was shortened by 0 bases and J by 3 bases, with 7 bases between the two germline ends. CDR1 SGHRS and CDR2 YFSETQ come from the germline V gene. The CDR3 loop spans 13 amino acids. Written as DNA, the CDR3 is TGCGCCAGCAGCTTGGCGGTCAGCTACGAGCAGTACTTC. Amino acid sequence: CASSLAVSYEQYF. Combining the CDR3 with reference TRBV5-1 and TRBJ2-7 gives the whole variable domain KAGVTQTPRYLIKTRGQQVTLSCSPISGHRSVSWYQQTPGQGLQFLFEYFSETQRNKGNFPGRFSGRQFSNSRSEMNVSTLELGDSALYLCASSLAVSYEQYFGPGTRLTVT.

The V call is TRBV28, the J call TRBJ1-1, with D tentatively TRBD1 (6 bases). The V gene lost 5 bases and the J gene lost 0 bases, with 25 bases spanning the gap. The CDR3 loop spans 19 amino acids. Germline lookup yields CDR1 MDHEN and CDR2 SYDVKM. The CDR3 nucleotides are TGTGCCAGCAGTCCCCGGCTGCGATGGGGGCGCTTGGTGAACACTGAAGCTTTCTTT. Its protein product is CASSPRLRWGRLVNTEAFF. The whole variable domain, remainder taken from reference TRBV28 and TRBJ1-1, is DVKVTQSSRYLVKRTGEKVFLECVQDMDHENMFWYRQDPGLGLRLIYFSYDVKMKEKGDIPEGYSVSREKKERFSLILESASTNQTSMYLCASSPRLRWGRLVNTEAFFGQGTRLTVV.

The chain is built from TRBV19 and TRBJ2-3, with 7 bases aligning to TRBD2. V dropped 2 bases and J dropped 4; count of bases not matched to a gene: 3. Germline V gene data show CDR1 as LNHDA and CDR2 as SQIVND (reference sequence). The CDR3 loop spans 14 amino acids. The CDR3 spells CASSIIAGADTQYF. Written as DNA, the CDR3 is TGTGCCAGTAGTATAATCGCGGGGGCAGATACGCAGTATTTT.

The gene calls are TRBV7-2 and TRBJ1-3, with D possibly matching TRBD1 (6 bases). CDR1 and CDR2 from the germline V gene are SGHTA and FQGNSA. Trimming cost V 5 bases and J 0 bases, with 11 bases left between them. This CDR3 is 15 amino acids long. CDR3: CASSLTGSSGNTIYF. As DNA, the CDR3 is TGTGCCAGCAGCCTCACAGGGAGCTCTGGAAACACCATATATTTT.

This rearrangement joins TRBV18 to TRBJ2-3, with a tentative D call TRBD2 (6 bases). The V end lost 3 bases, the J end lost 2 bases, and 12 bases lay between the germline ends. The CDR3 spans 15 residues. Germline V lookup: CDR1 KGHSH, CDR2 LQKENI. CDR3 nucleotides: TGTGCCAGCTCACCTGGAGGGGTTATCACAGATACGCAGTATTTT. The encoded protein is CASSPGGVITDTQYF.

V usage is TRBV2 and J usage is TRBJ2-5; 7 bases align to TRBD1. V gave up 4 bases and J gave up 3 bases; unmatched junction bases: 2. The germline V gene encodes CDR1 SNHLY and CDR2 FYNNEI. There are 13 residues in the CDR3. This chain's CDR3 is CASSGTGEETQYF. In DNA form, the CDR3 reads TGTGCCAGCAGTGGAACAGGGGAAGAGACCCAGTACTTC.

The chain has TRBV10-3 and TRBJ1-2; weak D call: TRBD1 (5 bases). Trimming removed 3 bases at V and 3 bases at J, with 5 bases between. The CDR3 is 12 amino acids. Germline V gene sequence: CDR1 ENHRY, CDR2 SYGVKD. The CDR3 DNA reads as TGTGCCATCAGTGAAGGGGACTATGGCTACACCTTC. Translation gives CAISEGDYGYTF.

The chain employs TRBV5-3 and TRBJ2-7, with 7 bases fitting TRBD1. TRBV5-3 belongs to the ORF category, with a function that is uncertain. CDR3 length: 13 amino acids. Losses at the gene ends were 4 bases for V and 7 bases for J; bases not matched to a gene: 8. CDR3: CARSDRAACEQYF. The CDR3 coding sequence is TGTGCCAGAAGCGACAGGGCTGCGTGTGAGCAGTACTTC.

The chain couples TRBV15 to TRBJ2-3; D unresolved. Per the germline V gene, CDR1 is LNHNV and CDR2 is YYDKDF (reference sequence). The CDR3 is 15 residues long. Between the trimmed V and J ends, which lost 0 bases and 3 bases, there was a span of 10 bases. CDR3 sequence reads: CATSRDIAETDTQYF. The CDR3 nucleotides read TGTGCCACCAGCAGAGATATTGCGGAGACAGATACGCAGTATTTT.

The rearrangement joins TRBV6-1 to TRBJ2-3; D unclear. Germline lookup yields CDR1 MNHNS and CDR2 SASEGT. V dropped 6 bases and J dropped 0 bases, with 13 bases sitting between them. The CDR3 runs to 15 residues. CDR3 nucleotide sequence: TGTGCCAGCAGCCGCAGGTACACTAGCACAGATACGCAGTATTTT. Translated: CASSRRYTSTDTQYF.

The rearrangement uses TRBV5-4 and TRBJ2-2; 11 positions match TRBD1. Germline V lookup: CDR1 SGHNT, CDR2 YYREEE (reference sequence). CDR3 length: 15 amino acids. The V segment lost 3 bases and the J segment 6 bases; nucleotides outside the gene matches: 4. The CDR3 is CASSWRGQGAGELFF. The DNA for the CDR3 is TGTGCCAGCAGCTGGAGGGGACAGGGGGCCGGGGAGCTGTTTTTT. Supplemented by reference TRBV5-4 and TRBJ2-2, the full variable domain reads ETGVTQSPTHLIKTRGQQVTLRCSSQSGHNTVSWYQQALGQGPQFIFQYYREEENGRGNFPPRFSGLQFPNYSSELNVNALELDDSALYLCASSWRGQGAGELFFGEGSRLTVL.

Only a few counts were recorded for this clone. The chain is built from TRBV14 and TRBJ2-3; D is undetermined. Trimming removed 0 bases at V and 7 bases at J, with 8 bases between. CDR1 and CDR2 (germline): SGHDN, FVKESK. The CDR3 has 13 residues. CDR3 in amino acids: CASSQDIRNTQYF. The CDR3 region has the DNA TGTGCCAGCAGCCAAGATATCAGGAATACGCAGTATTTT. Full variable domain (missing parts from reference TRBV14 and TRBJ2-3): EAGVTQFPSHSVIEKGQTVTLRCDPISGHDNLYWYRRVMGKEIKFLLHFVKESKQDESGMPNNRFLAERTGGTYSTLKVQPAELEDSGVYFCASSQDIRNTQYFGPGTRLTVL.

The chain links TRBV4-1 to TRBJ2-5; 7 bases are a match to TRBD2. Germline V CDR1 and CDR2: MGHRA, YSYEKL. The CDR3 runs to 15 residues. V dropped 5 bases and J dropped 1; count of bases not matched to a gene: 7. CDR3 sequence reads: CASSSGEVRQETQYF. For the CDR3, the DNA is TGCGCCAGCAGCAGCGGGGAGGTACGCCAAGAGACCCAGTACTTC.

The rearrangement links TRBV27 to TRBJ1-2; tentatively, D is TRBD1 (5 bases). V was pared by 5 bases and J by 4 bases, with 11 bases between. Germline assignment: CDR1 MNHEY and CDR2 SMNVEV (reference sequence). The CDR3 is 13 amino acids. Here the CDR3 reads CASSPRQTYGYTF. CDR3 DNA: TGTGCCAGCAGTCCGCGACAGACCTATGGCTACACCTTC.

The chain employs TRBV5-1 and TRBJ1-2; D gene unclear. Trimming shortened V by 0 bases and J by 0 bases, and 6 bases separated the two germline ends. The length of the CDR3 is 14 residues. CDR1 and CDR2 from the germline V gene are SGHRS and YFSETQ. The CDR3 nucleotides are TGCGCCAGCAGCTTGGACCAGACTAACTATGGCTACACCTTC. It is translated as CASSLDQTNYGYTF.

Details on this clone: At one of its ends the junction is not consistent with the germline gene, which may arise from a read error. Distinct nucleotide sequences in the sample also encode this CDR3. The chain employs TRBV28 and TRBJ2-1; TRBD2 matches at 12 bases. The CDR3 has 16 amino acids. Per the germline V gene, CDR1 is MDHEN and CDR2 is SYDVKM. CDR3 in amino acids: CASSLLAGGTYNEQFF. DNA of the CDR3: TGTGCCAGCAGTTTACTAGCGGGGGGGACCTACAATGAGCAATTCTTC.

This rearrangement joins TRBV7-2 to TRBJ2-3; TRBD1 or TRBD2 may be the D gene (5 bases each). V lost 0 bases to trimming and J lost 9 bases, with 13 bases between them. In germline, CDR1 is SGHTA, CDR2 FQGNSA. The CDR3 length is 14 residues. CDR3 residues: CASSLASSEGTQYF. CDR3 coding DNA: TGTGCCAGCAGCTTAGCCTCGAGCGAGGGGACGCAGTATTTT.